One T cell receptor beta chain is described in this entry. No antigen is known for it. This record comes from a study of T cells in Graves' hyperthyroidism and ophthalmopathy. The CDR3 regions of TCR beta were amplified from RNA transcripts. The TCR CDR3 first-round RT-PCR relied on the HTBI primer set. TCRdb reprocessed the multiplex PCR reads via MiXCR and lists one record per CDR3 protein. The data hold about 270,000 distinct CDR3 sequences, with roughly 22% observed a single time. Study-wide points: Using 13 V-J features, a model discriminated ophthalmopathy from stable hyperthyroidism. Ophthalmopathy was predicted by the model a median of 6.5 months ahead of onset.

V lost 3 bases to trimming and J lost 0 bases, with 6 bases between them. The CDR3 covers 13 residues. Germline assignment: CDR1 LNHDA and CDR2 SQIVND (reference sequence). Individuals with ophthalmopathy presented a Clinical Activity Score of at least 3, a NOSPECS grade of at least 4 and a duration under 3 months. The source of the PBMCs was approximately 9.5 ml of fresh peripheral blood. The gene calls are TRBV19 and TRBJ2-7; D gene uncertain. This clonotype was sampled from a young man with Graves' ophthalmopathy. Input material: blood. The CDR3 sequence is CASSMSSSYEQYF. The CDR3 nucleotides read TGTGCCAGTAGTATGTCCAGCTCCTACGAGCAGTACTTC.